Presented here are 31 T cell receptor beta chains from one specimen sequenced in a study of PD-1 blockade in classical Hodgkin lymphoma. There was relapse after autologous stem cell transplantation in every patient, and there was variation in brentuximab vedotin exposure. Only in-frame clones appear in the TCRdb table, and some are missing; sequencing was by immunoSEQ multiplex PCR. In the table there are just over 50,000 clones, just under 75% of which are singletons. This specimen was peripheral blood mononuclear cells (PBMCs), taken before the second cycle of nivolumab. Receptor source: a human donor with classical Hodgkin lymphoma.

This clone was found once. The CDR3 nucleotides are TGTGCCAGCAGTTCCCAGACCAGGATAGCTTTCTTT. It yields the protein CASSSQTRIAFF. The rearrangement links TRBV6-5 to TRBJ1-1; D unresolved. Germline CDR1 and CDR2: MNHEY and SVGAGI. CDR3 length equals 12 residues. V shed 4 bases and J shed 10 bases, with 13 bases lying between them.

The sample holds a few counts of this clone. The chain combines TRBV27 with TRBJ2-3; 7 nucleotides agree with TRBD1. This CDR3 region has 15 residues. The germline CDR1 and CDR2 sequences are MNHEY and SMNVEV (reference sequence). Trimming at V came to 2 bases and at J to 4 bases, leaving 6 bases not matched to a gene. Here the CDR3 DNA reads TGTGCCAGCAGTTTAACACCGACAGGGCCAGATACGCAGTATTTT. This gives the protein CASSLTPTGPDTQYF.

The chain couples TRBV6-6 to TRBJ2-7; D is perhaps TRBD2 (5 bases). In germline, CDR1 is MNHNY, CDR2 SVGAGI (reference sequence). The CDR3 runs 12 residues. V dropped 6 bases and J dropped 2 bases, with 8 bases sitting between them. The CDR3 sequence: CASRPGTYEQYF. The CDR3 DNA reads TGTGCCAGCAGACCCGGGACCTACGAGCAGTACTTC.

The chain links TRBV10-3 to TRBJ2-7; unclear D gene. Trimming shortened V by 0 bases and J by 4 bases, and 13 bases separated the two germline ends. CDR1 ENHRY and CDR2 SYGVKD come from the germline V gene. The CDR3 has 15 residues. CDR3 bases: TGTGCCATCAGTGAGTCGTTTTCGATGAATTACGAGCAGTACTTC. Translation gives CAISESFSMNYEQYF.

The chain joins TRBV6-5 to TRBJ2-7; 7 bases fit TRBD1. The germline V gene encodes CDR1 MNHEY and CDR2 SVGAGI. V was clipped by 5 bases and J by 2 bases; unmatched bases: 6. The CDR3 has 14 amino acids. The CDR3 region has the DNA TGTGCCAGCAGTAGAGTAGGGACAGCCTACGAGCAGTACTTC. This translates into CASSRVGTAYEQYF.

The V call is TRBV14, the J call TRBJ2-3; D assignment may be TRBD1 or TRBD2 (6 bases each). CDR1 and CDR2 (germline): SGHDN, FVKESK. This CDR3 comprises 18 residues. Between the trimmed V and J ends, which lost 0 bases and 4 bases, there was a span of 20 bases. CDR3 in amino acids: CASSQDPRGAPWADTQYF. The CDR3 DNA reads as TGTGCCAGCAGCCAAGATCCTAGGGGGGCCCCCTGGGCAGATACGCAGTATTTT.

The rearrangement links TRBV28 to TRBJ1-1; D is perhaps TRBD1 (5 bases). CDR3 size: 12 residues. CDR1 is MDHEN, CDR2 SYDVKM, per germline. V was cut by 6 bases and J by 7 bases, with 12 bases left in between. For the CDR3, the DNA is TGTGCCAGCAGCTCGGGGGTCCATGAAGCTTTCTTT. Protein sequence: CASSSGVHEAFF.

The rearrangement links TRBV5-5 to TRBJ1-1; 11 bases agree with TRBD1. The germline V gene has CDR1 SGHKS and CDR2 YYEKEE (reference sequence). Losses at the gene ends were 4 bases for V and 4 bases for J; bases not matched to a gene: 6. The CDR3 is 15 amino acids. The CDR3 reads CASSPSGTGGTEAFF. DNA for the CDR3: TGTGCCAGCAGCCCATCTGGGACAGGGGGCACTGAAGCTTTCTTT.

There are a few counts of this clone. V and J are TRBV29-1 and TRBJ1-4; 9 bases match TRBD1. Trimming at V came to 7 bases and at J to 6 bases, leaving 6 bases not matched to a gene. Germline loops: CDR1 SQVTM, CDR2 ANQGSEA. The length of the CDR3 is 13 residues. CDR3 DNA sequence: TGCAGCGCCCAACGGACAGGGGATGAAAAACTGTTTTTT. Its protein product is CSAQRTGDEKLFF. Together with reference TRBV29-1 and TRBJ1-4, the CDR3 gives the full variable domain: SAVISQKPSRDICQRGTSLTIQCQVDSQVTMMFWYRQQPGQSLTLIATANQGSEATYESGFVIDKFPISRPNLTFSTLTVSNMSPEDSSIYLCSAQRTGDEKLFFGSGTQLSVL.

V is TRBV4-3 and J is TRBJ2-1; 7 bases agree with TRBD2. Germline CDR1 and CDR2: LGHNA and YSLEER. J lost 3 bases, V lost 0 bases, and 11 bases had no gene match. The length of the CDR3 is 18 residues. CDR3: CASSQESGGGAYYNEQFF. The DNA of the CDR3 is TGCGCCAGCAGCCAAGAAAGTGGGGGGGGTGCGTACTACAATGAGCAGTTCTTC.

The rearrangement uses TRBV5-4 and TRBJ2-3; D is unresolved. Trimming took 1 base from V and 9 from J, leaving 12 bases between them. This CDR3 has 13 amino acids. The V gene's germline CDR1 is SGHNT and CDR2 YYREEE (reference sequence). This CDR3 is CASSLIPGDTQYF. The CDR3 nucleotides read TGTGCCAGCAGCTTGATTCCCGGAGACACGCAGTATTTT.

The genes are TRBV6-5 and TRBJ2-7; possibly TRBD1 for D (5 bases). V lost 6 bases and J lost 2, with 11 bases in between. There are 13 residues in the CDR3. Germline V gives CDR1 MNHEY, CDR2 SVGAGI. CDR3 coding DNA: TGTGCCAGCAGGTCGACAGAGACCTACGAGCAGTACTTC. This codes for CASRSTETYEQYF.

This clone was seen a handful of times. J is TRBJ1-2 and V is TRBV15, with TRBD1 identical over 8 bases. In germline, CDR1 is LNHNV, CDR2 YYDKDF (reference sequence). The CDR3 extends over 17 amino acids. J was trimmed by 7 bases and V by 0 bases; bases with no gene match: 13. CDR3 coding DNA: TGTGCCACCAGCAGAGACCCTCAGGGGGCAAGAACGGGTGGCTACACCTTC. Protein product: CATSRDPQGARTGGYTF. The entire variable domain, with the rest obtained from reference TRBV15 and TRBJ1-2, is as follows: DAMVIQNPRYQVTQFGKPVTLSCSQTLNHNVMYWYQQKSSQAPKLLFHYYDKDFNNEADTPDNFQSRRPNTSFCFLDIRSPGLGDTAMYLCATSRDPQGARTGGYTFGSGTRLTVV.

The rearrangement links TRBV7-2 to TRBJ2-1; 9 nucleotides align to TRBD2. Looked up from germline, CDR1 is SGHTA and CDR2 is FQGNSA. The CDR3 loop spans 16 amino acids. V was clipped by 0 bases and J by 7 bases; unmatched bases: 7. For the CDR3, the DNA is TGTGCCAGCAGCTTAGCAATACCGCTAGCGGGGAATGAGCAGTTCTTC. The encoded protein is CASSLAIPLAGNEQFF.

CDR3 region: CASSSSGTTTYEQYF. The CDR3 DNA reads as TGTGCCAGCTCCTCATCGGGGACAACTACCTACGAGCAGTACTTC. The chain employs TRBV27 and TRBJ2-5; D perhaps matches TRBD1 (6 bases). The J call may not be correct, given that the DNA end is closer to TRBJ2-7. The CDR3 length is 15 residues. CDR1 is MNHEY, CDR2 SMNVEV, per germline (reference sequence).

This sequence joins TRBV4-3 and TRBJ2-2; the match to TRBD2 covers 9 bases. The CDR3 has 16 residues. The trim removed 3 bases at V and 1 base at J, leaving 3 bases unmatched. The germline gives CDR1 LGHNA, CDR2 YSLEER. The CDR3 reads CASSHRTSENTGELFF. CDR3 DNA: TGCGCCAGCAGCCACAGGACTAGCGAGAACACCGGGGAGCTGTTTTTT.

The CDR3 loop reads CSVEDRGRGRGVKNYGYTF. The CDR3 nucleotides read TGCAGCGTTGAAGATCGAGGAAGGGGGCGCGGGGTGAAAAACTATGGCTACACCTTC. The chain carries TRBV29-1 and TRBJ1-2; 7 bases map to TRBD1. The CDR3 consists of 19 residues. Unmatched junction bases numbered 18, after V lost 0 bases and J lost 2 bases. The germline V gene encodes CDR1 SQVTM and CDR2 ANQGSEA.

The J gene is TRBJ1-1, the V gene TRBV5-6; D gene ambiguous. Germline CDR1 SGHDT, CDR2 YYEEEE. The CDR3 sequence is 15 residues long. V was cut by 5 bases and J by 5 bases, with 19 bases left in between. The CDR3 loop reads CASSEVTYTETEAFF. In nucleotides, the CDR3 is TGTGCCAGCAGTGAAGTTACATATACAGAGACTGAAGCTTTCTTT.

This clone came up a few times. The V call is TRBV2, the J call TRBJ2-4; no definite D call. V was shortened by 8 bases and J by 1 base, with 6 bases between the two germline ends. Germline values: CDR1 SNHLY, CDR2 FYNNEI. The CDR3 extends over 12 amino acids. The CDR3 loop is CASSAAKNIQYF. The CDR3 region has the DNA TGTGCCAGCTCAGCGGCCAAAAACATTCAGTACTTC.

This clone was found a few times. The chain links TRBV15 to TRBJ2-7, with 10 bases lining up with TRBD2. V was pared by 1 base and J by 2 bases, with 8 bases of the junction left unmatched. The CDR3 spans 17 residues. From germline, CDR1 is LNHNV and CDR2 YYDKDF (reference sequence). This CDR3 is CATSRGRVAGGPYEQYF. The CDR3 nucleotides are TGTGCCACCAGCAGAGGAAGAGTAGCGGGAGGACCCTACGAGCAGTACTTC.

This clone showed up just a few times. The gene calls are TRBV6-4 and TRBJ2-2, with 10 bases lining up with TRBD2. There are 13 residues in the CDR3. The germline V gene encodes CDR1 MRHNA and CDR2 SNTAGT. V was clipped by 10 bases and J by 8 bases; unmatched bases: 7. CDR3 protein: CATSWTSGGELFF. The DNA of the CDR3 is TGTGCCACTTCTTGGACTAGCGGAGGGGAGCTGTTTTTT.

V and J are TRBV7-2 and TRBJ2-3; TRBD2 might be the D (6 bases). Trimming took off 3 bases at V and 1 base at J, with 8 bases between the two ends. CDR1 and CDR2 (germline): SGHTA, FQGNSA. The CDR3 has 14 residues. In nucleotides, the CDR3 is TGTGCCAGCAGCTTGTGGGGGGGCACAGATACGCAGTATTTT. Protein: CASSLWGGTDTQYF.

J is TRBJ2-7 and V is TRBV30; 8 bases fit TRBD2. Germline V gene lookup returns CDR1 GTSNPN and CDR2 SVGIG (reference sequence). The V segment lost 2 bases and the J segment 4 bases; nucleotides outside the gene matches: 10. This CDR3 region has 15 residues. As DNA, the CDR3 is TGTGCCTGGAGTCGGACTAGCTCGAGAGGGTACGAGCAGTACTTC. It is translated as CAWSRTSSRGYEQYF.

This clone was seen only a few times. The chain employs TRBV10-3 and TRBJ2-6; no firm D call. The CDR3 sequence is 14 residues long. Germline assignment: CDR1 ENHRY and CDR2 SYGVKD. Trimming shortened V by 3 bases and J by 3 bases, and 6 bases separated the two germline ends. DNA of the CDR3: TGTGCCATCAGTGATGTGAATGGGGCCAACGTCCTGACTTTC. This sequence encodes CAISDVNGANVLTF.

Points on this clone: The same CDR3 can be traced to other DNA sequences in this sample. The chain carries TRBV28 and TRBJ2-1; TRBD2 might be the D (6 bases). CDR3 length equals 16 residues. The V and J ends lost 1 base and 0 bases respectively, with 10 bases between them. Looked up from germline, CDR1 is MDHEN and CDR2 is SYDVKM. The CDR3 DNA sequence: TGTGCCAGCAGTTTATTGGGCGGGACCTCCTACAATGAGCAGTTCTTC. Translated: CASSLLGGTSYNEQFF.

The chain couples TRBV19 to TRBJ1-5; possibly TRBD1 for D (5 bases). CDR1 is LNHDA and CDR2 is SQIVND in the germline V gene (reference sequence). Between the trimmed V and J ends, which lost 3 bases and 0 bases, there was a span of 12 bases. CDR3 length: 16 residues. CDR3 residues: CASSMRGRDSNQPQHF. The CDR3 DNA sequence: TGTGCCAGTAGTATGAGGGGACGTGATAGCAATCAGCCCCAGCATTTT.

The genes are TRBV6-5 and TRBJ1-6; the match to TRBD1 covers 7 bases. Germline V gives CDR1 MNHEY, CDR2 SVGAGI. With 5 bases clipped from V and 6 bases from J, the junction kept 4 bases outside the gene matches. The CDR3 contains 14 residues. In nucleotides, the CDR3 is TGTGCCAGCAGTACACAGGGGACTAATTCACCCCTCCACTTT. It is translated as CASSTQGTNSPLHF.

This rearrangement joins TRBV19 to TRBJ1-4; D not certain. The CDR3 sequence is 14 residues long. The V gene lost 6 bases and the J gene lost 2 bases, with 10 bases spanning the gap. Germline loops: CDR1 LNHDA, CDR2 SQIVND (reference sequence). For the CDR3, the DNA is TGTGCCAGTAGCCCCAGGCATACTAATGAAAAACTGTTTTTT. Its protein is CASSPRHTNEKLFF.

This clone showed up just a few times. The chain carries TRBV6-6 and TRBJ1-1; D ambiguous. Germline values: CDR1 MNHNY, CDR2 SVGAGI (reference sequence). The CDR3 loop spans 11 amino acids. V gave up 6 bases and J gave up 3 bases, with 5 bases separating them. The CDR3 spells CASRIYTEAFF. In DNA, the CDR3 is TGTGCCAGCAGGATCTACACTGAAGCTTTCTTT.

This chain joins TRBV7-9 and TRBJ1-2, with a tentative D call TRBD1 (6 bases). The V gene lost 4 bases and the J gene lost 4 bases, with 16 bases spanning the gap. The CDR3 spans 15 residues. Germline V CDR1 and CDR2: SEHNR, FQNEAQ (reference sequence). CDR3 region: CASSYHRDTFYGYTF. CDR3 nucleotide sequence: TGTGCCAGCAGCTATCATAGGGACACCTTCTATGGCTACACCTTC.

The chain combines TRBV27 with TRBJ1-4; weak D call: TRBD1 (5 bases). Germline V CDR1 and CDR2: MNHEY, SMNVEV (reference sequence). The ends were cut back, 6 bases at V and 6 bases at J, with 20 bases in the middle. CDR3 length: 16 residues. The CDR3 DNA reads TGTGCCAGCAGCGACACCGGGACGCTGATTTATGAAAAACTGTTTTTT. Its protein product is CASSDTGTLIYEKLFF.